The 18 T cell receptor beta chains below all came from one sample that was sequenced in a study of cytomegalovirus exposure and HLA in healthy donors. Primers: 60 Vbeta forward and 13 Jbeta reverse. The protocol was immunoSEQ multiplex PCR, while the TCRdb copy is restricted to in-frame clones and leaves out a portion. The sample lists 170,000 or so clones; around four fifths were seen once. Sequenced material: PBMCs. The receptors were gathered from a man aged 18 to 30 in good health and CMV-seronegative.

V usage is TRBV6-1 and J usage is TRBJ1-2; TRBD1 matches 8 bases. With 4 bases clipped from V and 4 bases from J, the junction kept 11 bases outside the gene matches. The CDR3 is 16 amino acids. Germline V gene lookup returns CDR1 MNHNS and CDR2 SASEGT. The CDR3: CASSGPGQAGVYGYTF. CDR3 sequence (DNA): TGTGCCAGCAGTGGACCGGGACAGGCTGGAGTCTATGGCTACACCTTC.

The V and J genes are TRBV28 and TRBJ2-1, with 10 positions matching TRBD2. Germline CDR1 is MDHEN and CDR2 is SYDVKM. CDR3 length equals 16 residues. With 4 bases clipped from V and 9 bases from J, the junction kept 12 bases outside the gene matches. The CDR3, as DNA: TGTGCCAGCAGTTCGCTGGGTCTAGCGGGGGAGGGTGAGCAGTTCTTC. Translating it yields CASSSLGLAGEGEQFF.

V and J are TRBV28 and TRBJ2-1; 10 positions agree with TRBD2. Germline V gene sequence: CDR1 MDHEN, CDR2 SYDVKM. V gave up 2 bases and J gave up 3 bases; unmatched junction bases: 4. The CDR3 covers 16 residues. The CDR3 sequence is CASSLTLAGVYNEQFF. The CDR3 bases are TGTGCCAGCAGTTTAACGCTAGCGGGAGTCTACAATGAGCAGTTCTTC.

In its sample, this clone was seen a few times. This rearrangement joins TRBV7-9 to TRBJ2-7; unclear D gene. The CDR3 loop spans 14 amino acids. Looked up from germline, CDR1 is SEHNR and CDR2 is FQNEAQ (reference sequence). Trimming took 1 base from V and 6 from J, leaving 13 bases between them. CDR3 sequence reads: CASSLEGVPLEQYF. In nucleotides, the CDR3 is TGTGCCAGCAGCTTAGAAGGAGTTCCCCTCGAGCAGTACTTC.

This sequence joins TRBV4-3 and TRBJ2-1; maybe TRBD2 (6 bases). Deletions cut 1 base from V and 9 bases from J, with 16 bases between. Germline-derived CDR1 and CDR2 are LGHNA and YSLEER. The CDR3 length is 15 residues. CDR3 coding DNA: TGCGCCAGCAGCCAAGGGCCGGCGGGGAATGGTGAGCAGTTCTTC. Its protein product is CASSQGPAGNGEQFF.

CDR3: CASSLEEGPIYGYTF. DNA of the CDR3: TGTGCCAGCAGCTTGGAGGAGGGCCCCATCTATGGCTACACCTTC. The chain joins TRBV5-6 to TRBJ1-2; D is uncertain. The germline V gene has CDR1 SGHDT and CDR2 YYEEEE. Trimming removed 0 bases at V and 4 bases at J, with 13 bases between. The CDR3 runs 15 residues.

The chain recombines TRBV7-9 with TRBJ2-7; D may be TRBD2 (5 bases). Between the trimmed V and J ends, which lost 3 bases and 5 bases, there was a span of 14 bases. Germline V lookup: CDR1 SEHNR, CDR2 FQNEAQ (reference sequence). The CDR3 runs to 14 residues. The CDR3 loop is CASSFPDLTNEQYF. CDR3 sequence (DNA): TGTGCCAGCAGCTTCCCGGACTTGACCAACGAGCAGTACTTC.

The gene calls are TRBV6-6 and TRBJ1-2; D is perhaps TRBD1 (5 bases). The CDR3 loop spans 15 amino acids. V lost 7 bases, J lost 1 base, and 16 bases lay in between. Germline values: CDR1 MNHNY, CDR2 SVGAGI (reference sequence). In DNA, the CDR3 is TGTGCCAGCACCAACGCCGACAGCCTTAACTATGGCTACACCTTC. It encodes CASTNADSLNYGYTF.

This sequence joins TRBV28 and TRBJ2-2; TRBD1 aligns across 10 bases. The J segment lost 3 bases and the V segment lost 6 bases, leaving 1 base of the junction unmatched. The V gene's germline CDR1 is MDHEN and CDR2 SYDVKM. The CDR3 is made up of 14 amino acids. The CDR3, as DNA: TGTGCCAGCAGGGGACAGGGGTACACCGGGGAGCTGTTTTTT. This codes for CASRGQGYTGELFF. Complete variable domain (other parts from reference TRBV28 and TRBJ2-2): DVKVTQSSRYLVKRTGEKVFLECVQDMDHENMFWYRQDPGLGLRLIYFSYDVKMKEKGDIPEGYSVSREKKERFSLILESASTNQTSMYLCASRGQGYTGELFFGEGSRLTVL.

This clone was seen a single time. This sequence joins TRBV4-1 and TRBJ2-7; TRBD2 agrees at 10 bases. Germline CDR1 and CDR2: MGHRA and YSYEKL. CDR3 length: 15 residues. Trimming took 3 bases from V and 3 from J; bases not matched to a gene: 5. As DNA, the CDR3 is TGCGCCAGCAGCCAGGTAGCGGGGGGTTACTACGAGCAGTACTTC. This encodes CASSQVAGGYYEQYF.

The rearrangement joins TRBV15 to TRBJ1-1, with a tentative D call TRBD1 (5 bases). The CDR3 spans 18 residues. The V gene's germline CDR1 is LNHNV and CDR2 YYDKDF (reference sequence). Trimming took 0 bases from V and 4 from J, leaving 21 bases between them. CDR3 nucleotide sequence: TGTGCCACCAGCAGAGATCCCTTATCGGGGGGGAATCGCACTGAAGCTTTCTTT. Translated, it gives CATSRDPLSGGNRTEAFF.

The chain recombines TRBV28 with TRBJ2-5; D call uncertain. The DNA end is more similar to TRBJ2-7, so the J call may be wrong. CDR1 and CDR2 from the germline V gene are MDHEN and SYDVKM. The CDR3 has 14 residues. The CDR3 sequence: CASTPDILSYEQYF. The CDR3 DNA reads TGTGCCAGCACCCCCGACATACTCTCCTACGAGCAGTACTTC.

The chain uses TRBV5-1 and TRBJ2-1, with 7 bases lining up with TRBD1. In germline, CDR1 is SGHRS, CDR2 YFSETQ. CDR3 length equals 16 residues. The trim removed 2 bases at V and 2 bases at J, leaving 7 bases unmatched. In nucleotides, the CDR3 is TGCGCCAGCAGCTTCATGCAGGGGGTCACCTACAATGAGCAGTTCTTC. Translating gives CASSFMQGVTYNEQFF.

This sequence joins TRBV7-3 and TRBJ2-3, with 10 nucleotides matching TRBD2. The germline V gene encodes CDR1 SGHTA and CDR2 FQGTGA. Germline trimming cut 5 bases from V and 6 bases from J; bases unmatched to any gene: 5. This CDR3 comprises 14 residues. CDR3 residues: CASSRSGGRDTQYF. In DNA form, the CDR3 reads TGTGCCAGCAGCCGTAGCGGGGGGCGGGATACGCAGTATTTT.

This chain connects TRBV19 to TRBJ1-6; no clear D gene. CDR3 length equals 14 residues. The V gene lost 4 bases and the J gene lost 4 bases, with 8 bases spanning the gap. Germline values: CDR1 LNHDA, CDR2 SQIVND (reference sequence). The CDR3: CASSSSQYNSPLHF. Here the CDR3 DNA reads TGTGCCAGTAGTAGTTCTCAGTATAATTCACCCCTCCACTTT.

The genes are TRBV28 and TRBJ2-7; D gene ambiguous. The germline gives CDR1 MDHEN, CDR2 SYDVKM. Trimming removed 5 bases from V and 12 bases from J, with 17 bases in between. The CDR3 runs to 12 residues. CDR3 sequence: CASSLPAKQWYF. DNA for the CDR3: TGTGCCAGCAGTCTCCCGGCTAAACAGTGGTACTTC.

CDR3 sequence: CASSSDREEKFYEQYF. The CDR3 DNA follows: TGTGCCAGCAGTTCAGACAGGGAGGAGAAGTTCTACGAGCAGTACTTC. The chain combines TRBV28 with TRBJ2-7; perhaps TRBD1 as D (7 bases). CDR3 length: 16 residues. The germline V and J ends were trimmed by 4 bases and 3 bases, with 19 bases remaining between them. Germline CDR1 reads MDHEN; CDR2 reads SYDVKM. Supplemented by reference TRBV28 and TRBJ2-7, the full variable domain reads DVKVTQSSRYLVKRTGEKVFLECVQDMDHENMFWYRQDPGLGLRLIYFSYDVKMKEKGDIPEGYSVSREKKERFSLILESASTNQTSMYLCASSSDREEKFYEQYFGPGTRLTVT.

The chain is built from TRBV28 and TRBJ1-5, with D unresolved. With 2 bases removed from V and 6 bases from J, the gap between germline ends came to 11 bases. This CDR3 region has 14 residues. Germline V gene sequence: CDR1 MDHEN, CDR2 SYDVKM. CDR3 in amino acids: CASSLGLDGQPQHF. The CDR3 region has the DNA TGTGCCAGCAGTTTAGGCCTCGATGGTCAGCCCCAGCATTTT.